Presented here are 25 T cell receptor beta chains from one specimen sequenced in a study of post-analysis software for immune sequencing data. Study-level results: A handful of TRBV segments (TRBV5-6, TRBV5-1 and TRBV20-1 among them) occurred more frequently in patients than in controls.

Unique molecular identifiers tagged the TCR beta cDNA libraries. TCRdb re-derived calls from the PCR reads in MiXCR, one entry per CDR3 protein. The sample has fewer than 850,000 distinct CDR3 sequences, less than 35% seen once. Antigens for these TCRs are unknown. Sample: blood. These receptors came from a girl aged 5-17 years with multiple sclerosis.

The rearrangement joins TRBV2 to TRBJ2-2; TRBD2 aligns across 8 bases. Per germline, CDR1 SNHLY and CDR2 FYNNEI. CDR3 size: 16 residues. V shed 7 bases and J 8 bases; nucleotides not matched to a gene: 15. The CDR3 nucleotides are TGTGCCAGCACCCGACTCCCCGGGACTAGGGCTGGGGAGCTGTTTTTT. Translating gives CASTRLPGTRAGELFF.

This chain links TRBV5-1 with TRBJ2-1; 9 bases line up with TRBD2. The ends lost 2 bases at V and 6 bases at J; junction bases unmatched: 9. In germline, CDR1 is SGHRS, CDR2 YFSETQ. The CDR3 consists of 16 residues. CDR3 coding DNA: TGCGCCAGCAGCTTAACCGGGACTAGCTTATCCAATGAGCAGTTCTTC. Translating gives CASSLTGTSLSNEQFF.

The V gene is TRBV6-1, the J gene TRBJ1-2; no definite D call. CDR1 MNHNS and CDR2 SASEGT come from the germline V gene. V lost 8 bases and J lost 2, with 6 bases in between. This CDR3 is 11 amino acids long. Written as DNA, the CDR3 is TGTGCCAGCGCCAACAACTATGGCTACACCTTC. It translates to CASANNYGYTF.

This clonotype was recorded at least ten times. CDR3 protein: CASSRDRAETQYF. DNA for the CDR3: TGTGCCAGCAGCCGGGACAGGGCGGAGACCCAGTACTTC. The rearrangement uses TRBV6-6 and TRBJ2-5, with 9 bases identical to TRBD1. The germline V gene encodes CDR1 MNHNY and CDR2 SVGAGI (reference sequence). This CDR3 contains 13 residues. The ends lost 6 bases at V and 5 bases at J; junction bases unmatched: 4.

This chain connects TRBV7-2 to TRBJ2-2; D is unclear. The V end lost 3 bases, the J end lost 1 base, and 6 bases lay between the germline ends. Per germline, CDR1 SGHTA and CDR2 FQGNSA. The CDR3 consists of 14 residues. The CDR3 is CASSFDKNTGELFF. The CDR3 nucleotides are TGTGCCAGCAGCTTCGACAAGAACACCGGGGAGCTGTTTTTT. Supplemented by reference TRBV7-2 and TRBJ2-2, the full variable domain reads GAGVSQSPSNKVTEKGKDVELRCDPISGHTALYWYRQSLGQGLEFLIYFQGNSAPDKSGLPSDRFSAERTGGSVSTLTIQRTQQEDSAVYLCASSFDKNTGELFFGEGSRLTVL.

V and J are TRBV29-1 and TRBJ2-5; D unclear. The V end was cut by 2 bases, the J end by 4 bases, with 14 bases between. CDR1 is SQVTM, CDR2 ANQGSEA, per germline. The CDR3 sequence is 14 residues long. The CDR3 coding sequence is TGCAGCGTTGAAAGGTCAACAGTCCTAGAGACCCAGTACTTC. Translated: CSVERSTVLETQYF.

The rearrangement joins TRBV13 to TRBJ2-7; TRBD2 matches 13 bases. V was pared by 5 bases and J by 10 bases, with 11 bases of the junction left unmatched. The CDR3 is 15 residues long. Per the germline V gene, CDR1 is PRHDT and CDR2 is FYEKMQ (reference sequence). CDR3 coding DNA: TGTGCCAGCAGCCTCCGGACTAGCGGGGGACTAACCCAGTACTTC. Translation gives CASSLRTSGGLTQYF.

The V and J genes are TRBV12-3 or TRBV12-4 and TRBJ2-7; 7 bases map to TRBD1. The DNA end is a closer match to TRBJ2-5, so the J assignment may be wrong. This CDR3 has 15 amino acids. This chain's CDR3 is CASSLEGFRGETQYF. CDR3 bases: TGTGCCAGCAGTTTAGAAGGGTTCAGGGGGGAGACCCAGTACTTC.

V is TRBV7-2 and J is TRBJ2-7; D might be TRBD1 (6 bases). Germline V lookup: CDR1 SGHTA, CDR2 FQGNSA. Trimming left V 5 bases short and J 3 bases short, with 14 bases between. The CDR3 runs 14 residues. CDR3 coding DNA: TGTGCCAGCAGCGCTCGACAGGAGTACTACGAGCAGTACTTC. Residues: CASSARQEYYEQYF.

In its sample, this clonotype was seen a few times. In DNA form, the CDR3 reads TGCAGTGCTAGAGATCAGGGGACGGGTGCCTACGAGCAGTACTTC. Protein sequence: CSARDQGTGAYEQYF. This chain links TRBV20-1 with TRBJ2-7; perhaps TRBD1 as D (6 bases). The CDR3 extends over 15 amino acids. Germline CDR1 and CDR2: DFQATT and SNEGSKA (reference sequence). V was shortened by 0 bases and J by 2 bases, with 14 bases between the two germline ends.

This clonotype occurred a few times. The CDR3 here is CASSLVSPSEQYF. CDR3 nucleotides: TGTGCCAGCAGCTTAGTAAGCCCCTCCGAGCAGTACTTC. The chain has TRBV7-2 and TRBJ2-7, with unresolved D. Germline assignment: CDR1 SGHTA and CDR2 FQGNSA. The CDR3 runs 13 residues. V dropped 1 base and J dropped 6 bases, with 10 bases sitting between them.

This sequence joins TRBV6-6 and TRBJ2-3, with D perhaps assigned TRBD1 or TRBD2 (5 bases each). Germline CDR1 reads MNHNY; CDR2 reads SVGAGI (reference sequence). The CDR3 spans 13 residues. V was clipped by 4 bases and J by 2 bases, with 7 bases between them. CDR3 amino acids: CASSWDATDTQYF. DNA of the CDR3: TGTGCCAGCAGTTGGGACGCCACAGATACGCAGTATTTT.

CDR3 nucleotide sequence: TGTGCCAGCAGCGACCCGGGAAACACTGAAGCTTTCTTT. Its translation is CASSDPGNTEAFF. V gene TRBV12-3 or TRBV12-4 combines with J gene TRBJ1-1; D unclear. Trimming left V 6 bases short and J 2 bases short, with 10 bases between. This CDR3 is 13 amino acids long.

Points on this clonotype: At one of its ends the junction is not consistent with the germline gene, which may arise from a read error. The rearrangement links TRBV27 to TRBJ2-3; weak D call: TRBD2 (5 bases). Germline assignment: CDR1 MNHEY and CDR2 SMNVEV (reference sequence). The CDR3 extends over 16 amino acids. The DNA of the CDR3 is TGTGCCGGCAGTTTATTCCAGCGGAGCGGCACAGATACGCAGTATTTT. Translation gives CAGSLFQRSGTDTQYF.

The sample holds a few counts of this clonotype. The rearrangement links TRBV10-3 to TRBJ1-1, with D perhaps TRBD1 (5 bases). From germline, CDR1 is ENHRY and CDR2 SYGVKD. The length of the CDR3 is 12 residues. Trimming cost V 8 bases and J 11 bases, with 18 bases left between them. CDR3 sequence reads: CAIRTGLWDAFF. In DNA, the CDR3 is TGTGCCATCCGTACAGGACTTTGGGATGCTTTCTTT.

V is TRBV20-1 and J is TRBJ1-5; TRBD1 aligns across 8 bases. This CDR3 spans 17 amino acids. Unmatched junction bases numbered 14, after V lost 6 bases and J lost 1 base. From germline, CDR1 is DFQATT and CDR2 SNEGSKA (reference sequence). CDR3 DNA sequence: TGCAGTGCGTTCCGGGACAGGCTCCCTGGGAGCAATCAGCCCCAGCATTTT. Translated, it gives CSAFRDRLPGSNQPQHF.

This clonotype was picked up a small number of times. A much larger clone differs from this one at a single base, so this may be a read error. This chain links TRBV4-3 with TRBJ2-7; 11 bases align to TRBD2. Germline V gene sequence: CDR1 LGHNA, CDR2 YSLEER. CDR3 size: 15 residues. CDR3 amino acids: CASSQGLAGSYGQYF. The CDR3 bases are TGCGCCAGCAGCCAAGGACTAGCGGGATCCTACGGGCAGTACTTC.

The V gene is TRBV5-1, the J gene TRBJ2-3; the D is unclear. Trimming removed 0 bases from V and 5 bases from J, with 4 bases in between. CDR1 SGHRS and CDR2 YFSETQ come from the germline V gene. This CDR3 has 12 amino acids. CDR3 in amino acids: CASSLVLDTQYF. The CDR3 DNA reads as TGCGCCAGCAGCTTGGTGCTAGATACGCAGTATTTT.

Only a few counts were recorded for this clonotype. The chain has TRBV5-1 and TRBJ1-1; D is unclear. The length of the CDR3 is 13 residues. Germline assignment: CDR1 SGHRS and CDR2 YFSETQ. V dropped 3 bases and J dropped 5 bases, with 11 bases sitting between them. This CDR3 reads CASSWNGETEAFF. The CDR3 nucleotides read TGCGCCAGCAGCTGGAACGGGGAGACTGAAGCTTTCTTT.

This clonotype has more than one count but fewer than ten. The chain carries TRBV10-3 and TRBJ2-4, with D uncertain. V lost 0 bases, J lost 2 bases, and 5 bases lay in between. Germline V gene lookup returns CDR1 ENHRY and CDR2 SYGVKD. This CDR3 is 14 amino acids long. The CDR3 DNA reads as TGTGCCATCAGTGAGTCTGGACCCAAAAACATTCAGTACTTC. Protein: CAISESGPKNIQYF.

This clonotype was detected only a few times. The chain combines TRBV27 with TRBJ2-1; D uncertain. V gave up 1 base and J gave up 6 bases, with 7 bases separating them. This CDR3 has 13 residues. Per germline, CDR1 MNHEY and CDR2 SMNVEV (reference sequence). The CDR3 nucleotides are TGTGCCAGCAGTTTATTTCCGGGCAATGAGCAGTTCTTC. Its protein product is CASSLFPGNEQFF.

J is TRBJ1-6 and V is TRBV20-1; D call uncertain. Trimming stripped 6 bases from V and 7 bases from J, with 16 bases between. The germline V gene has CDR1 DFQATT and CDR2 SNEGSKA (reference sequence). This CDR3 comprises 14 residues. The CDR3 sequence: CSAPGQAKNSPLHF. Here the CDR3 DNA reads TGCAGTGCCCCCGGCCAGGCGAAAAATTCACCCCTCCACTTT.

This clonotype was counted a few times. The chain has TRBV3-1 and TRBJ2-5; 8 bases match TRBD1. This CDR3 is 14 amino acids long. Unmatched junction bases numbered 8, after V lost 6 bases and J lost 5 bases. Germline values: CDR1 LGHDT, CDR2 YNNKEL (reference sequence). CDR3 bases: TGTGCCAGCAGTCCGGACAGGGCGGGGGAGACCCAGTACTTC. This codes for CASSPDRAGETQYF.

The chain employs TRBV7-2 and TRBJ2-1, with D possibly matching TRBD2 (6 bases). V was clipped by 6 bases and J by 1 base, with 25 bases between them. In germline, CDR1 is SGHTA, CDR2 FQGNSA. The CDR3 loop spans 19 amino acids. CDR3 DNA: TGTGCCAGCAGTCCCCCGGGACTTTCTAGCTTGAGGTCCTACAATGAGCAGTTCTTC. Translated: CASSPPGLSSLRSYNEQFF.

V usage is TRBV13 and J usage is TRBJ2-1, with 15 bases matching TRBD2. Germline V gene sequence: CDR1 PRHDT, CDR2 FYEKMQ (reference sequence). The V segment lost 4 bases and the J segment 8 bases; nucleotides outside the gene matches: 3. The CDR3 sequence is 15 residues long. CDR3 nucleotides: TGTGCCAGCAGCTCGGGACTAGCGGGGGGTTATGAGCAGTTCTTC. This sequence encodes CASSSGLAGGYEQFF.